This passage covers 15 T cell receptor beta chains from one sample sequenced in a study of blood T cells in healthy people across ages. Next came a second PCR, run for roughly 6 to 11 cycles, which used a sample-barcoded 5' primer along with a J-beta primer mix. TCRdb re-analysed the 5' RACE reads in MiXCR, keeping a single row per CDR3 protein. The profile shows a few hundred thousand distinct CDR3 sequences, 25% to 30% of them singletons. The sample was blood. The origin of the receptors is a woman in her 70s in good health.

This clonotype was detected only a few times. The CDR3 reads CSARVEGGYTF. The CDR3 nucleotides are TGCAGTGCTAGAGTGGAGGGTGGCTACACCTTC. The chain employs TRBV20-1 and TRBJ1-2; D uncertain. The CDR3 covers 11 residues. In germline, CDR1 is DFQATT, CDR2 SNEGSKA (reference sequence). Deletions cut 1 base from V and 7 bases from J, with 7 bases between.

Turning to this clonotype: Mismatch with germline at one junction end may stem from a read error. This chain connects TRBV2 to TRBJ1-6; D not resolved. The CDR3 is 13 residues long. The germline gives CDR1 SNHLY, CDR2 FYNNEI. The CDR3 bases are TGTGCCACCAGTGGCTACAGTGATTCACCCCTCCACTTT. Translating gives CATSGYSDSPLHF.

This sequence joins TRBV25-1 and TRBJ2-7; D uncertain. The CDR3 loop spans 16 amino acids. Germline values: CDR1 MGHDK, CDR2 SYGVNS. Trimming removed 4 bases from V and 4 bases from J, with 20 bases in between. The CDR3 sequence: CASSGVRMGNSYEQYF. The CDR3 region has the DNA TGTGCCAGCAGTGGGGTAAGAATGGGGAACAGTTACGAGCAGTACTTC.

The genes are TRBV7-9 and TRBJ1-1; no reliable D call. CDR1 and CDR2 (germline): SEHNR, FQNEAQ (reference sequence). V was pared by 1 base and J by 1 base, with 13 bases between. CDR3 length: 16 amino acids. CDR3 protein: CASSLEDGVGNTEAFF. CDR3 DNA: TGTGCCAGCAGCTTAGAAGATGGAGTTGGGAACACTGAAGCTTTCTTT. Combining the CDR3 with reference TRBV7-9 and TRBJ1-1 gives the whole variable domain DTGVSQNPRHKITKRGQNVTFRCDPISEHNRLYWYRQTLGQGPEFLTYFQNEAQLEKSRLLSDRFSAERPKGSFSTLEIQRTEQGDSAMYLCASSLEDGVGNTEAFFGQGTRLTVV.

V is TRBV7-2 and J is TRBJ2-6; D might be TRBD1 (5 bases). The CDR3 is 17 amino acids. Trimming removed 4 bases at V and 2 bases at J, with 15 bases between. Per germline, CDR1 SGHTA and CDR2 FQGNSA. The CDR3: CASSSTGQKAGANVLTF. The DNA of the CDR3 is TGTGCCAGCAGCTCCACCGGACAAAAGGCTGGGGCCAACGTCCTGACTTTC. Full variable domain (rest looked up from reference TRBV7-2 and TRBJ2-6): GAGVSQSPSNKVTEKGKDVELRCDPISGHTALYWYRQSLGQGLEFLIYFQGNSAPDKSGLPSDRFSAERTGGSVSTLTIQRTQQEDSAVYLCASSSTGQKAGANVLTFGAGSRLTVL.

This clonotype came up a few times. This chain's CDR3 is CASSQSMVGNTIYF. The CDR3 coding sequence is TGCGCCAGCAGCCAATCCATGGTTGGAAACACCATATATTTT. The chain couples TRBV4-3 to TRBJ1-3, with D hard to call. V was clipped by 2 bases and J by 3 bases, with 8 bases between them. Germline V gene lookup returns CDR1 LGHNA and CDR2 YSLEER. The CDR3 runs to 14 residues.

The genes are TRBV11-2 and TRBJ2-4; 8 nucleotides agree with TRBD2. V lost 0 bases to trimming and J lost 7 bases; unmatched junction nucleotides: 5. Germline lookup yields CDR1 SGHAT and CDR2 FQNNGV. This CDR3 contains 15 residues. Here the CDR3 reads CASSLDPGGVNIQYF. Written as DNA, the CDR3 is TGTGCCAGCAGCTTAGATCCCGGGGGGGTGAACATTCAGTACTTC.

The chain has TRBV29-1 and TRBJ2-5; 8 bases fit TRBD1. Judging by the DNA end, TRBJ2-7 fits better; the J call may be wrong. This CDR3 spans 15 amino acids. Germline V gene lookup returns CDR1 SQVTM and CDR2 ANQGSEA. CDR3 sequence: CSVAGNRGFPYEQYF. The CDR3 DNA reads TGCAGCGTTGCCGGGAACAGGGGGTTTCCCTACGAGCAGTACTTC.

The chain has TRBV14 and TRBJ2-2; TRBD1 matches 9 bases. V lost 6 bases and J lost 5; bases outside the gene matches: 7. In germline, CDR1 is SGHDN, CDR2 FVKESK. The CDR3 has 15 amino acids. The CDR3 is CASRKFGTGTGELFF. CDR3 coding DNA: TGTGCCAGCAGAAAATTTGGGACAGGGACCGGGGAGCTGTTTTTT.

The J gene is TRBJ2-3, the V gene TRBV27; D uncertain. This CDR3 is 14 amino acids long. Germline assignment: CDR1 MNHEY and CDR2 SMNVEV (reference sequence). Trimming took off 4 bases at V and 3 bases at J, with 11 bases between the two ends. CDR3 region: CASSSQHSTDTQYF. CDR3 nucleotides: TGTGCCAGCAGTTCCCAACACTCGACAGATACGCAGTATTTT.

This clonotype was seen more than once but under ten times. J is TRBJ2-3 and V is TRBV12-3 or TRBV12-4; D gene uncertain. Trimming took off 4 bases at V and 6 bases at J, with 11 bases between the two ends. This CDR3 contains 13 residues. CDR3 bases: TGTGCCAGCAGTTCCCTAAGCGAGGATACGCAGTATTTT. Translation gives CASSSLSEDTQYF.

This clonotype was counted a few times. V usage is TRBV5-1 and J usage is TRBJ2-2; D is uncertain. Germline V gene lookup returns CDR1 SGHRS and CDR2 YFSETQ. The CDR3 runs 15 residues. V lost 1 base to trimming and J lost 2 bases, with 9 bases between them. The chain's CDR3 is CASSLISRNTGELFF. DNA of the CDR3: TGCGCCAGCAGCTTGATTAGCCGTAACACCGGGGAGCTGTTTTTT. Filled out from reference TRBV5-1 and TRBJ2-2, the complete variable domain reads KAGVTQTPRYLIKTRGQQVTLSCSPISGHRSVSWYQQTPGQGLQFLFEYFSETQRNKGNFPGRFSGRQFSNSRSEMNVSTLELGDSALYLCASSLISRNTGELFFGEGSRLTVL.

The V gene is TRBV6-1, the J gene TRBJ2-1; no clear D gene. This CDR3 is 11 amino acids long. V lost 8 bases, J lost 1 base, and 3 bases lay in between. Germline lookup yields CDR1 MNHNS and CDR2 SASEGT. CDR3 protein: CASPSYNEQFF. The DNA for the CDR3 is TGTGCCAGCCCATCCTACAATGAGCAGTTCTTC.

The chain employs TRBV12-3 or TRBV12-4 and TRBJ2-5, with 7 positions matching TRBD1. V gave up 5 bases and J gave up 3 bases; unmatched junction bases: 6. This CDR3 contains 14 residues. CDR3 coding DNA: TGTGCCAGCAGTCCTGGGACAGCAGAAGAGACCCAGTACTTC. It translates to CASSPGTAEETQYF.

This clonotype was seen more than once but under ten times. The chain employs TRBV7-2 and TRBJ1-1; no clear D. Trimming shortened V by 5 bases and J by 8 bases, and 15 bases separated the two germline ends. Germline V gene sequence: CDR1 SGHTA, CDR2 FQGNSA. There are 13 residues in the CDR3. The CDR3 sequence is CASSPRTALEAFF. The CDR3 DNA reads TGTGCCAGCAGCCCCCGGACGGCTTTGGAAGCTTTCTTT.